A selection of T cell receptor beta chains follows, all from one sample in a study of T cell repertoires in cytomegalovirus infection. TCRdb reprocessed the reads with MiXCR, giving one entry per CDR3 protein. Of around 200,000 distinct CDR3 sequences in the sample, less than 50% were seen once. Their specific antigens are unknown. Sequencing used CD8+ T cells from cultured PBMCs, obtained from culture after CMV antigen stimulation. These receptors were obtained from a human donor in good health (CMV status not recorded). Some clones in this sample may be carry-over from other donors' samples. Each CDR3 is given with its conserved first and last residue. The D gene is left open where the match is weak. Part of the rows lack a size; the others show once, few, many or a class for expanded clones.

D gene,J gene,V gene,clone size,CDR3 protein,CDR3 DNA
-,TRBJ2-7,TRBV29-1,-,CSVLKDRSYEQYF,TGCAGCGTTCTAAAGGACCGCTCCTACGAGCAGTACTTC
-,TRBJ1-5,TRBV13,-,CASSREGQPQHF,TGTGCCAGCAGCCGGGAGGGTCAGCCCCAGCATTTT
-,TRBJ2-7,TRBV7-9,-,CASTNRGSYEQYF,TGTGCCAGCACGAACAGAGGCTCCTACGAGCAGTACTTC
TRBD1,TRBJ1-6,TRBV9,few,CASSVEDRGPRRALHF,TGTGCCAGCAGCGTAGAGGACAGGGGCCCCAGGAGGGCCCTCCACTTT
TRBD2,TRBJ2-1,TRBV11-2,-,CASSLDSSGGLQSYNEQFF,TGTGCCAGCAGCTTAGACAGTAGCGGGGGCCTCCAATCCTACAATGAGCAGTTCTTC
TRBD1,TRBJ1-1,TRBV5-4,-,CASTQGALGTEAFF,TGTGCCAGCACCCAGGGGGCGTTAGGCACTGAAGCTTTCTTT
-,TRBJ2-5,TRBV5-6,-,CASSSGTGSATQYF,TGTGCCAGCAGCTCCGGGACCGGTTCTGCGACCCAGTACTTC
-,TRBJ2-1,TRBV12-5,-,CASGSGPIEPNEQFF,TGTGCTAGTGGTTCCGGACCGATCGAACCCAATGAGCAGTTCTTC
TRBD1,TRBJ2-2,TRBV12-3/TRBV12-4,few,CASNTGVNTGELFF,TGTGCCAGCAACACAGGGGTGAACACCGGGGAGCTGTTTTTT
TRBD1,TRBJ2-1,TRBV7-9,-,CASSSRTGGNEQFF,TGTGCCAGCAGCTCTCGGACAGGGGGCAATGAGCAGTTCTTC
-,TRBJ2-7,TRBV12-3/TRBV12-4,many,CASSYSGRPYEQYF,TGTGCCAGCAGCTATTCAGGGAGACCCTACGAGCAGTACTTC
-,TRBJ1-1,TRBV5-1,-,CASRAGGRTEAFF,TGCGCCAGCAGGGCCGGGGGAAGGACTGAAGCTTTCTTT
-,TRBJ1-1,TRBV25-1,-,CASSDLQAKRAFF,TGTGCCAGCAGTGATCTCCAAGCGAAACGCGCTTTCTTT
-,TRBJ2-4,TRBV6-6,-,CASSYLSGIQYF,TGTGCCAGCAGTTACTTGTCGGGAATTCAGTACTTC
-,TRBJ2-5,TRBV20-1,-,CSARTGLGGETQYF,TGCAGTGCTAGAACGGGACTGGGGGGCGAGACCCAGTACTTC
-,TRBJ2-7,TRBV7-8,-,CASSWVTESYEQYF,TGTGCCAGCAGCTGGGTGACGGAATCCTACGAGCAGTACTTC
-,TRBJ2-6,TRBV24-1,few,CATSPRRGANVLTF,TGTGCCACCAGCCCTCGTCGCGGGGCCAACGTCCTGACTTTC
-,TRBJ2-3,TRBV27,few,CASSLYDTQYF,TGTGCCAGCAGTTTATACGATACGCAGTATTTT
TRBD1,TRBJ2-5,TRBV7-6,-,CASSLPGQGEETQYF,TGTGCCAGCAGCTTACCGGGACAGGGTGAGGAGACCCAGTACTTC
-,TRBJ2-5,TRBV29-1,-,CSVDRIKVGETQYF,TGCAGCGTTGATCGGATAAAGGTCGGAGAGACCCAGTACTTC
-,TRBJ2-3,TRBV7-8,many,CASSLRGGADTQYF,TGTGCCAGCAGCTTGAGGGGGGGTGCAGATACGCAGTATTTT
-,TRBJ2-3,TRBV27,-,CASSGADTQYF,TGTGCCAGCAGTGGGGCAGATACGCAGTATTTT
TRBD2,TRBJ2-1,TRBV7-9,many,CASSPISGAGKNEQFF,TGTGCCAGCAGCCCGATAAGCGGGGCGGGAAAGAATGAGCAGTTCTTC
TRBD2,TRBJ2-1,TRBV7-3,few,CASSPYGTSGKSGNEQFF,TGTGCCAGCAGTCCTTATGGGACTAGCGGGAAGTCGGGCAATGAGCAGTTCTTC
-,TRBJ2-5,TRBV7-6,few,CASSLARRGQETQYF,TGTGCCAGCAGCTTAGCGCGCAGGGGCCAAGAGACCCAGTACTTC
TRBD1,TRBJ1-4,TRBV7-9,-,CASSPDRAGEKLFF,TGTGCCAGCAGCCCGGACAGGGCCGGTGAAAAACTGTTTTTT
TRBD2,TRBJ2-1,TRBV4-1,-,CASGPGLAGEGEQFF,TGCGCCAGCGGGCCGGGACTAGCGGGAGAGGGAGAGCAGTTCTTC
-,TRBJ2-1,TRBV7-3,few,CASSLRGFSYNEQFF,TGTGCCAGCAGCTTAAGGGGTTTCTCCTACAATGAGCAGTTCTTC
-,TRBJ2-5,TRBV15,few,CATSLPGQPVETQYF,TGTGCCACCAGCCTCCCCGGACAGCCTGTGGAGACCCAGTACTTC